A single sample is the source of the 2 T cell receptor beta chains below, sequenced in a study of read filtering for tumor transcriptome and immune sequencing. The library was built from roughly 400 ng RNA with molecular barcoded adaptors for alpha/delta and beta/gamma chains. Via MiXCR, TCRdb re-called the reads, giving one row per CDR3 protein. The repertoire includes under 60,000 distinct CDR3 sequences, approximately 18% of them detected once, and about 16% sits in the top ten. Sequenced input: a population of CD138-negative cells sorted from bone marrow. All receptors come from a donor aged 40 or over with multiple myeloma.

The genes are TRBV9 and TRBJ2-1; tentatively, D is TRBD2 (5 bases). Germline-derived CDR1 and CDR2 are SGDLS and YYNGEE. The CDR3 spans 18 residues. V was trimmed by 0 bases and J by 9 bases, leaving 25 bases between them. The DNA for the CDR3 is TGTGCCAGCAGCGTAGCAGGTAGCGTGAGGGCCGCCTCGAGTGAGCAGTTCTTC. Amino acid sequence: CASSVAGSVRAASSEQFF.

In its sample, this clonotype was seen many times. This sequence joins TRBV27 and TRBJ1-4; perhaps TRBD1 as D (6 bases). The CDR3 totals 15 residues. The ends were cut back, 4 bases at V and 7 bases at J, with 16 bases in the middle. CDR1 and CDR2 (germline): MNHEY, SMNVEV (reference sequence). The CDR3 is CASSSTPRGREKLFF. For the CDR3, the DNA is TGTGCCAGCAGTTCCACCCCCCGGGGGCGTGAAAAACTGTTTTTT.